Listed below are T cell receptor beta chains from one sample, sequenced in a study of identical twins' blood T cells. TCRdb re-called the 5' RACE reads with MiXCR, one entry per CDR3 protein. The table shows 300,000 to 450,000 distinct CDR3 sequences, with approximately 30% occurring only once. Sample: PBMCs. The receptors here all came from a woman between 18 and 55 years old in good health. CDR3s include the opening cysteine and the closing phenylalanine or tryptophan. The D gene is left open where the match is weak. The size entry is marked missing in some rows and otherwise reads once, few, many or a size class.

size	J	D	V	CDR3	DNA
-	TRBJ1-1	-	TRBV18	CASPPSAGATEAFF	TGTGCCAGCCCACCATCGGCAGGGGCCACTGAAGCTTTCTTT
few	TRBJ2-1	-	TRBV6-5	CASSSPDSYNEQFF	TGTGCCAGCAGTTCCCCGGACTCCTACAATGAGCAGTTCTTC
few	TRBJ1-4	TRBD1	TRBV11-2	CASSSSRTGATTNEKLFF	TGTGCCAGCAGCTCGTCCCGGACAGGGGCAACAACTAATGAAAAACTGTTTTTT
few	TRBJ1-5	-	TRBV19	CASSMSANQPQHF	TGTGCCAGTAGTATGTCAGCCAATCAGCCCCAGCATTTT
few	TRBJ1-5	-	TRBV7-9	CASSLQTAQPQHF	TGTGCCAGCAGCCTGCAAACAGCTCAGCCCCAGCATTTT
few	TRBJ1-2	-	TRBV9	CASSVGPPAGRANYGYTF	TGTGCCAGCAGCGTAGGGCCCCCGGCAGGGAGGGCCAACTATGGCTACACCTTC
-	TRBJ2-3	-	TRBV6-6	CASILSVDLPFGQYF	TGTGCCAGCATTCTCTCCGTGGACTTACCCTTTGGGCAGTATTTT
-	TRBJ1-4	-	TRBV7-6	CASSLVAASGANEKLFF	TGTGCCAGCAGCTTAGTAGCGGCCTCTGGAGCTAATGAAAAACTGTTTTTT
-	TRBJ1-5	-	TRBV5-1	CASSFDVGQPQHF	TGCGCCAGCAGCTTTGATGTTGGTCAGCCCCAGCATTTT
many	TRBJ2-3	-	TRBV5-1	CASSLAQGTDTQYF	TGCGCCAGCAGCTTGGCACAGGGTACAGATACGCAGTATTTT